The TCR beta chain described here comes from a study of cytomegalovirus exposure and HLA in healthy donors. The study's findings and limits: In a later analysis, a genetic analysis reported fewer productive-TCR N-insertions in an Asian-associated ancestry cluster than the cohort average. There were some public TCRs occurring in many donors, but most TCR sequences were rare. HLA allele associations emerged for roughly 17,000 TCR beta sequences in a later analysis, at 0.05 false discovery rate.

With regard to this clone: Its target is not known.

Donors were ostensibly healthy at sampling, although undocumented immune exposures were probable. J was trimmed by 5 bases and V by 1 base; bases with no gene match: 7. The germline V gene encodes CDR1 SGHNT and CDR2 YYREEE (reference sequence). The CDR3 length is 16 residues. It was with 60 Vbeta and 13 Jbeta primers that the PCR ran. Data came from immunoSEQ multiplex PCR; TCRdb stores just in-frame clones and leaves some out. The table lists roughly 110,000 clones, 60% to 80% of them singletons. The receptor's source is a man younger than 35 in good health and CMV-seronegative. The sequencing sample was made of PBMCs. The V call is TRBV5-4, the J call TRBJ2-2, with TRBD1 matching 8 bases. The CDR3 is CASSLTGQGRTGELFF. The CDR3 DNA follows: TGTGCCAGCAGCTTGACCGGACAGGGTCGGACCGGGGAGCTGTTTTTT.